The TCR beta chain under discussion was sequenced for a study of blood T cells in healthy people across ages. Total RNA extraction produced at least 6 micrograms (per sample) for the study. The CDR3 has 15 amino acids. Germline V gene data show CDR1 as SGHTA and CDR2 as FQGNSA. Trimming cost V 3 bases and J 7 bases; bases outside gene matches: 6. Together with a sample-barcoded 5' primer, a J-beta primer mix was included in a second PCR lasting roughly 6 to 12 cycles. Every cDNA molecule bore a tag from a template-switch adaptor containing 12 random nucleotides. MiXCR was run by TCRdb on the 5' RACE reads, yielding one entry per CDR3 protein. The sample lists 550,000 to 600,000 distinct CDR3 sequences, 25% to 30% occurring once.

The TCR sequence derives from a woman aged 65 to 85 in good health. The rearrangement joins TRBV7-2 to TRBJ1-4; the match to TRBD1 covers 9 bases. Sequences were obtained from blood. The CDR3 nucleotides read TGTGCCAGCAGCTTCGCGGGACAGGGAAGTGAAAAACTGTTTTTT. Translation gives CASSFAGQGSEKLFF.